A single sample gave rise to the 15 T cell receptor beta chains below, sequenced in a study of technical replicates of blood from a handful of donors. Here immunoSEQ multiplex PCR was the method, and the copy in TCRdb shows in-frame clones only, minus some. This table holds 50,000 to 80,000 clones, about 88% found once. Sequencing was performed on PBMCs. Receptors were obtained from a human donor in good health. Some clones in this sample may be carry-over from other donors' samples.

The rearrangement joins TRBV21-1 to TRBJ2-2; the table's D call, TRBD2, was not checked against the DNA. TRBV21-1 is assigned pseudogene status. The CDR3 contains 13 residues. The DNA for the CDR3 is TGTGCCAGCAGCAAAGTCGGGGCCGGGGAGCTGTTTTTT. Translation gives CASSKVGAGELFF.

The CDR3 reads CASSRAGAANEKLFF. Here the CDR3 DNA reads TGTGCCAGCAGCCGGGCGGGTGCAGCTAATGAAAAACTGTTTTTT. The chain couples TRBV7-2 to TRBJ1-4; D is unresolved. The CDR3 contains 15 residues. The germline V and J ends were trimmed by 5 bases and 3 bases, with 13 bases remaining between them. Germline V gene data show CDR1 as SGHTA and CDR2 as FQGNSA. Full variable domain (remainder filled in from reference TRBV7-2 and TRBJ1-4): GAGVSQSPSNKVTEKGKDVELRCDPISGHTALYWYRQSLGQGLEFLIYFQGNSAPDKSGLPSDRFSAERTGGSVSTLTIQRTQQEDSAVYLCASSRAGAANEKLFFGSGTQLSVL.

This clone appeared a single time. This sequence joins TRBV10-3 and TRBJ2-5, with D maybe TRBD2 (5 bases). The CDR3 loop spans 13 amino acids. Germline values: CDR1 ENHRY, CDR2 SYGVKD. Between the trimmed V and J ends, which lost 2 bases and 4 bases, there was a span of 8 bases. The CDR3 sequence: CAISEGSGETQYF. CDR3 in DNA: TGTGCCATCAGTGAGGGCAGCGGAGAGACCCAGTACTTC.

The chain links TRBV7-3 to TRBJ1-1; no definite D call. This CDR3 region has 13 residues. The V gene lost 0 bases and the J gene lost 1 base, with 3 bases spanning the gap. Germline V gene sequence: CDR1 SGHTA, CDR2 FQGTGA. The CDR3 nucleotides are TGTGCCAGCAGCTTAACGAGGAACACTGAAGCTTTCTTT. Residues: CASSLTRNTEAFF.

The chain combines TRBV4-3 with TRBJ2-6; 7 positions match TRBD2. Germline trimming cut 4 bases from V and 0 bases from J; bases unmatched to any gene: 9. The length of the CDR3 is 18 residues. In germline, CDR1 is LGHNA, CDR2 YSLEER. CDR3 nucleotides: TGCGCCAGCAGCCCTCTAGGCGGGGGAGTCTCTGGGGCCAACGTCCTGACTTTC. This sequence encodes CASSPLGGGVSGANVLTF.

This rearrangement joins TRBV9 to TRBJ2-5, with 9 positions matching TRBD2. There are 16 residues in the CDR3. Losses at the gene ends were 0 bases for V and 2 bases for J; bases not matched to a gene: 5. Per germline, CDR1 SGDLS and CDR2 YYNGEE. This CDR3 is CASSVARGGWQETQYF. CDR3 DNA sequence: TGTGCCAGCAGCGTAGCGCGGGGGGGGTGGCAAGAGACCCAGTACTTC.

The chain uses TRBV11-1 and TRBJ1-3; D unresolved. The germline V and J ends were trimmed by 3 bases and 0 bases, with 12 bases remaining between them. Germline-derived CDR1 and CDR2 are SGHAT and FQDESV (reference sequence). The CDR3 runs to 16 residues. The CDR3 nucleotides are TGTGCCAGCAGCTTGCTCGGACTCAGCTCTGGAAACACCATATATTTT. Translating gives CASSLLGLSSGNTIYF.

The J gene is TRBJ2-4, the V gene TRBV4-3; no clear D gene. Germline V CDR1 and CDR2: LGHNA, YSLEER. There are 16 residues in the CDR3. The V end lost 1 base, the J end lost 0 bases, and 10 bases lay between the germline ends. CDR3 nucleotide sequence: TGCGCCAGCAGCCAAGGCGTGATACTAGCCAAAAACATTCAGTACTTC. Translation gives CASSQGVILAKNIQYF.

The rearrangement joins TRBV7-9 to TRBJ2-1, with 10 bases lining up with TRBD2. The V and J ends lost 1 base and 8 bases, in that order; junction bases with no gene match: 8. Germline-derived CDR1 and CDR2 are SEHNR and FQNEAQ (reference sequence). The CDR3 runs to 16 residues. The CDR3 is CASSLDRVAGGDEQFF. CDR3 nucleotide sequence: TGTGCCAGCAGCTTAGATCGGGTAGCGGGAGGTGATGAGCAGTTCTTC.

This chain joins TRBV18 and TRBJ2-7; 12 positions match TRBD2. CDR1 and CDR2 (germline): KGHSH, LQKENI. With V trimmed by 5 bases and J by 3 bases, 5 bases remained unmatched. CDR3 length: 15 residues. The CDR3 protein is CASSATSGGFYEQYF. CDR3 DNA: TGTGCCAGCTCAGCCACTAGCGGGGGGTTCTACGAGCAGTACTTC.

This chain connects TRBV27 to TRBJ2-7; a possible D gene is TRBD2 (6 bases). V lost 5 bases, J lost 6 bases, and 11 bases lay in between. The germline gives CDR1 MNHEY, CDR2 SMNVEV (reference sequence). This CDR3 is built from 12 residues. The DNA of the CDR3 is TGTGCCAGCAGTCCCATGGAGGGCGAGCAGTACTTC. Translation gives CASSPMEGEQYF.

The rearrangement joins TRBV9 to TRBJ2-3; 11 positions match TRBD2. Germline V gene data show CDR1 as SGDLS and CDR2 as YYNGEE. V trimming: 3 bases; J trimming: 5 bases; junction bases outside the gene matches: 8. CDR3 length: 16 residues. The DNA of the CDR3 is TGTGCCAGCAGCGATAGCGGGGGGGCCCTGGGAGATACGCAGTATTTT. Its translation: CASSDSGGALGDTQYF.

The CDR3 sequence: CASSGLANEKLFF. In DNA form, the CDR3 reads TGTGCCAGCAGCGGCCTGGCTAATGAAAAACTGTTTTTT. The gene calls are TRBV5-6 and TRBJ1-4; no clear D. The CDR3 loop spans 13 amino acids. Germline-derived CDR1 and CDR2 are SGHDT and YYEEEE. Trimming took 4 bases from V and 3 from J, leaving 7 bases between them.

The chain carries TRBV4-3 and TRBJ2-3; maybe TRBD2 (6 bases). Germline CDR1 is LGHNA and CDR2 is YSLEER. Deletions cut 4 bases from V and 0 bases from J, with 11 bases between. The CDR3 has 15 amino acids. This chain's CDR3 is CASSPGSGSTDTQYF. CDR3 DNA: TGCGCCAGCAGCCCCGGGAGCGGTAGCACAGATACGCAGTATTTT.

The chain couples TRBV4-3 to TRBJ2-4; D is perhaps TRBD1 (6 bases). In germline, CDR1 is LGHNA, CDR2 YSLEER. The CDR3 runs 12 residues. Between the trimmed V and J ends, which lost 6 bases and 9 bases, there was a span of 12 bases. The CDR3 nucleotides are TGCGCCAGCAGTCCAGACAGGCGCATTCAGTACTTC. Translating it yields CASSPDRRIQYF.